The 20 T cell receptor beta chains reported below all come from one sample, sequenced in a study of blood T cell repertoires in COVID-19. Sequencing was performed with immunoSEQ multiplex PCR; in TCRdb, only in-frame clones are kept and a portion is missing. Of fewer than 65,000 clones in the sample, 89% are singletons; the top ten hold approximately 1.5%. The sample comprised peripheral blood. Receptors originate from a man aged 55 to 70 with acute or convalescent COVID-19.

This rearrangement joins TRBV18 to TRBJ1-4, with a weak D call TRBD1 (5 bases). Germline lookup yields CDR1 KGHSH and CDR2 LQKENI. The CDR3 has 14 residues. Trimming cost V 3 bases and J 7 bases, with 12 bases left between them. The CDR3 spells CASSPSNQGEKLFF. CDR3 coding DNA: TGTGCCAGCTCACCTAGTAACCAGGGTGAAAAACTGTTTTTT.

The chain uses TRBV5-4 and TRBJ2-2, with 9 bases matching TRBD2. Germline V CDR1 and CDR2: SGHNT, YYREEE (reference sequence). V lost 3 bases and J lost 0; bases outside the gene matches: 9. The CDR3 covers 18 residues. CDR3 loop: CASSYRTSEVTNTGELFF. The DNA of the CDR3 is TGTGCCAGCAGCTATCGGACTAGCGAGGTCACGAACACCGGGGAGCTGTTTTTT.

J is TRBJ1-2 and V is TRBV18; D gene ambiguous. Trimming shortened V by 0 bases and J by 8 bases, and 10 bases separated the two germline ends. This CDR3 spans 13 amino acids. CDR1 and CDR2 from the germline V gene are KGHSH and LQKENI. The CDR3 DNA reads TGTGCCAGCTCACCACCGCACGGGTGGGGCTACACCTTC. Its translation is CASSPPHGWGYTF.

The chain employs TRBV2 and TRBJ1-4; TRBD1 might be the D (6 bases). Per the germline V gene, CDR1 is SNHLY and CDR2 is FYNNEI. V dropped 5 bases and J dropped 5 bases, with 12 bases sitting between them. The length of the CDR3 is 14 residues. The CDR3 bases are TGTGCCAGCAGTCCCGACAGGCGGAATGAAAAACTGTTTTTT. Protein sequence: CASSPDRRNEKLFF.

The chain recombines TRBV7-9 with TRBJ1-1; D possibly corresponds to TRBD1 (6 bases). CDR3 length: 16 residues. With 5 bases removed from V and 4 bases from J, the gap between germline ends came to 20 bases. The germline V gene encodes CDR1 SEHNR and CDR2 FQNEAQ (reference sequence). CDR3 protein: CASSPTGHQESTEAFF. The CDR3 bases are TGTGCCAGCAGCCCGACGGGACATCAGGAAAGCACTGAAGCTTTCTTT.

This chain uses TRBV15 with TRBJ2-2; the match to TRBD1 covers 9 bases. The CDR3 spans 14 residues. Germline loops: CDR1 LNHNV, CDR2 YYDKDF (reference sequence). Unmatched junction bases numbered 1, after V lost 8 bases and J lost 0 bases. CDR3 bases: TGTGCCACCGGGACAGGGTCGAACACCGGGGAGCTGTTTTTT. As protein: CATGTGSNTGELFF.

CDR3 in DNA: TGCGCCAGCAGCTTGGCGACTAGCGGGGGCTTTGAGCAGTTCTTC. Its translation: CASSLATSGGFEQFF. The rearrangement joins TRBV5-1 to TRBJ2-1, with 12 bases aligning to TRBD2. The CDR3 covers 15 residues. The ends lost 0 bases at V and 9 bases at J; junction bases unmatched: 4. Germline CDR1 reads SGHRS; CDR2 reads YFSETQ.

V usage is TRBV11-2 and J usage is TRBJ2-5, with 9 bases aligning to TRBD1. The CDR3 contains 15 residues. From germline, CDR1 is SGHAT and CDR2 FQNNGV. Trimming at V came to 6 bases and at J to 4 bases, leaving 9 bases not matched to a gene. Here the CDR3 DNA reads TGTGCCAGCAGTTTACAGGGGGCAACGGGAGAGACCCAGTACTTC. Protein sequence: CASSLQGATGETQYF.

Of note for this clone: This sample also contains other DNA sequences that code for the same CDR3. The rearrangement links TRBV2 to TRBJ2-1; TRBD2 is a possible D gene (7 bases). Trimming removed 7 bases from V and 5 bases from J, with 24 bases in between. This CDR3 region has 17 residues. Germline CDR1 and CDR2: SNHLY and FYNNEI. The CDR3 sequence: CASTPGWGRGANNEQFF. CDR3 sequence (DNA): TGTGCCAGCACCCCAGGGTGGGGGAGGGGGGCCAACAATGAGCAGTTCTTC.

The chain is built from TRBV3-1 (or the pseudogene TRBV3-2) and TRBJ1-5; no definite D call. CDR3 length: 15 residues. The germline CDR1 and CDR2 sequences are LGHDT and YNNKEL (reference sequence). V was trimmed by 1 base and J by 2 bases, leaving 9 bases between them. The CDR3, as DNA: TGTGCCAGCAGCCAAGGTCTAACCGGCAATCAGCCCCAGCATTTT. It translates to CASSQGLTGNQPQHF.

The V call is TRBV27, the J call TRBJ1-5; TRBD1 matches 8 bases. Germline V gene sequence: CDR1 MNHEY, CDR2 SMNVEV (reference sequence). The CDR3 consists of 16 residues. J gave up 0 bases and V 5 bases, and 6 bases lay outside the gene matches. The CDR3 DNA reads as TGTGCCAGCAGTACCCTGACAGGGGTTAGCAATCAGCCCCAGCATTTT. This gives the protein CASSTLTGVSNQPQHF.

V usage is TRBV15 and J usage is TRBJ1-4; 7 nucleotides agree with TRBD1. The germline CDR1 and CDR2 sequences are LNHNV and YYDKDF (reference sequence). V lost 3 bases, J lost 5 bases, and 12 bases stayed unmatched. The CDR3 runs 17 residues. Written as DNA, the CDR3 is TGTGCCACCAGCAGCGACAGGGAAACGGGCAAAAATGAAAAACTGTTTTTT. Protein product: CATSSDRETGKNEKLFF.

V is TRBV7-7 and J is TRBJ2-1, with TRBD2 matching over 9 bases. Germline V lookup: CDR1 SSHAT, CDR2 FNYEAQ (reference sequence). The CDR3 covers 14 residues. Trimming at V came to 5 bases and at J to 10 bases, leaving 9 bases not matched to a gene. CDR3 amino acids: CASSPEVAGEEQFF. Here the CDR3 DNA reads TGTGCCAGCAGCCCCGAAGTAGCGGGGGAGGAGCAGTTCTTC.

The chain joins TRBV27 to TRBJ1-5; a possible D gene is TRBD1 (6 bases). In germline, CDR1 is MNHEY, CDR2 SMNVEV (reference sequence). V lost 6 bases and J 7 bases, leaving 19 bases between the germline ends. This CDR3 contains 15 residues. The CDR3 sequence: CASSPSAGGEQPQHF. CDR3 in DNA: TGTGCCAGCAGCCCCTCTGCGGGGGGCGAACAGCCCCAGCATTTT.

This clone showed up just once. The gene calls are TRBV24-1 and TRBJ1-5, with 8 bases identical to TRBD1. CDR1 and CDR2 from the germline V gene are KGHDR and SFDVKD. V was pared by 2 bases and J by 6 bases, with 8 bases of the junction left unmatched. The CDR3 is 16 amino acids. The CDR3 protein is CATSDSGTGAFQPQHF. The CDR3 region has the DNA TGTGCCACCAGTGATTCCGGGACAGGAGCTTTTCAGCCCCAGCATTTT.

V usage is TRBV2 and J usage is TRBJ1-1, with unresolved D. The V end was cut by 0 bases, the J end by 11 bases, with 10 bases between. The germline gives CDR1 SNHLY, CDR2 FYNNEI. CDR3 size: 12 residues. CDR3 residues: CASSEALGRAFF. The DNA of the CDR3 is TGTGCCAGCAGTGAAGCATTGGGCAGGGCTTTCTTT.

V and J are TRBV7-2 and TRBJ1-6, with D possibly being TRBD1 (5 bases). The germline CDR1 and CDR2 sequences are SGHTA and FQGNSA. The CDR3 loop spans 16 amino acids. V lost 1 base and J 9 bases, leaving 16 bases between the germline ends. The CDR3 is CASSLVVGQGGSPLHF. In DNA form, the CDR3 reads TGTGCCAGCAGCTTAGTCGTTGGCCAGGGAGGTTCACCCCTCCACTTT.

The chain has TRBV6-2 or TRBV6-3 and TRBJ2-3; 9 bases agree with TRBD2. With 0 bases clipped from V and 6 bases from J, the junction kept 4 bases outside the gene matches. The V gene's germline CDR1 is MNHEY and CDR2 SVGEGT. This CDR3 comprises 15 residues. In DNA form, the CDR3 reads TGTGCCAGCAGTTACTCGGCGGGGGGGCTGGATACGCAGTATTTT. Residues: CASSYSAGGLDTQYF.

This chain uses TRBV5-1 with TRBJ1-1, with 8 bases fitting TRBD1. Trimming at V came to 3 bases and at J to 0 bases, leaving 10 bases not matched to a gene. The CDR3 totals 17 residues. CDR1 and CDR2 (germline): SGHRS, YFSETQ. CDR3 nucleotides: TGCGCCAGCAGCTCACCGACAGGGGTTACGATGAACACTGAAGCTTTCTTT. Encoded protein: CASSSPTGVTMNTEAFF.

The chain carries TRBV5-4 and TRBJ2-5; TRBD2 aligns across 12 bases. Per germline, CDR1 SGHNT and CDR2 YYREEE (reference sequence). The CDR3 consists of 15 residues. The V gene end was trimmed by 4 bases and the J gene end by 5 bases; junction bases not matched to a gene: 6. This CDR3 is CASSPRTSGVETQYF. The CDR3 DNA follows: TGTGCCAGCAGCCCCCGGACTAGCGGGGTGGAGACCCAGTACTTC. The full variable domain, with the rest looked up from reference TRBV5-4 and TRBJ2-5, is ETGVTQSPTHLIKTRGQQVTLRCSSQSGHNTVSWYQQALGQGPQFIFQYYREEENGRGNFPPRFSGLQFPNYSSELNVNALELDDSALYLCASSPRTSGVETQYFGPGTRLLVL.